This T cell receptor beta chain was profiled in a study of PD-1 blockade in classical Hodgkin lymphoma. This CDR3 spans 16 amino acids. The V gene's germline CDR1 is SGDLS and CDR2 YYNGEE. Trimming removed 8 bases from V and 0 bases from J, with 20 bases in between. Using immunoSEQ multiplex PCR, the repertoire was profiled, and TCRdb retains in-frame clones only, with some absent. This sample has about 85,000 clones; nearly 95% occur once, and the top ten carry about 2.7%. The study, taken as a whole, reports: It was reported that newly diagnosed patients had less baseline TCR diversity than healthy donors. Patients excluded were those beginning nivolumab under 1 year after ASCT. Nothing has yet pinned down what causes the repertoire differences, possibly disease activity or prior therapy.

With regard to this clone: The antigen is undetermined.

All the patients suffered relapse after autologous stem cell transplantation, and brentuximab vedotin exposure differed. This material consisted of peripheral blood mononuclear cells (PBMCs), taken before the second cycle of nivolumab. The chain has TRBV9 and TRBJ2-5, with D possibly TRBD2 on 6 matching bases. This sequence was found in a human donor with classical Hodgkin lymphoma. CDR3 amino acids: CASGTSIRGNQETQYF. The DNA for the CDR3 is TGTGCCAGTGGCACATCTATCCGGGGGAACCAAGAGACCCAGTACTTC.